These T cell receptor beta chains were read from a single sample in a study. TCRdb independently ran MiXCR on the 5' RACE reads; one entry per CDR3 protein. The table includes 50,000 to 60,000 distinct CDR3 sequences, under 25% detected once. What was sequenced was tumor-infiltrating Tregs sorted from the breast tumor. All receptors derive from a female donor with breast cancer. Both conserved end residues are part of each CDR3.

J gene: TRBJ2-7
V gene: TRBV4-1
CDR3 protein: CASTTIGQGNEQYF

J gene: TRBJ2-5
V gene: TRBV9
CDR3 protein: CASSVGGGRGETQYF

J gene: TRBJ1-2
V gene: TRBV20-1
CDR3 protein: CSARDGRGQGYTF

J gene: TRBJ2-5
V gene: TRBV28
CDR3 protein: CASSFALAGQETQYF

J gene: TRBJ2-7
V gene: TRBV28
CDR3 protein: CASSPWTGSLSYEQYF

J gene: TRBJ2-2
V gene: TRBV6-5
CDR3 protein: CASTSPTGTNTGELFF

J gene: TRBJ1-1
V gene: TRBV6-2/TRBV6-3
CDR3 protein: CASSYTSGQGALNTEAFF

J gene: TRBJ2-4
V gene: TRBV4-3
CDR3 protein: CASSQDNIQYF

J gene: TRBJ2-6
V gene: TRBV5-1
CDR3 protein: CASSSRFDSPGANVLTF

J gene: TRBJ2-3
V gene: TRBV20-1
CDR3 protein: CSASGRTDTQYF

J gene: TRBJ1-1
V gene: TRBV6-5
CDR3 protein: CASSPRQGAIEAFF